The next 5 T cell receptor beta chains were all read from a single sample in a study of cytotoxic CD8 clonotypes in ibrutinib-treated CLL. Profiling relied on immunoSEQ multiplex PCR, and the TCRdb table lists in-frame clones only, not all of them. The sample shows around 300,000 clones, about 80% of them seen only once. The sequenced sample was PBMCs, obtained before ibrutinib treatment. The receptors come from a human donor with chronic lymphocytic leukemia.

This clone has just a few counts. The chain carries TRBV2 and TRBJ2-2, with a tentative D call TRBD2 (6 bases). Trimming shortened V by 8 bases and J by 4 bases, and 17 bases separated the two germline ends. The CDR3 extends over 15 amino acids. Germline-derived CDR1 and CDR2 are SNHLY and FYNNEI. The CDR3 reads CASVRGGATTGELFF. The CDR3 nucleotides read TGTGCCAGCGTGAGGGGAGGTGCGACCACCGGGGAGCTGTTTTTT.

This chain connects TRBV11-2 to TRBJ2-1, with D possibly TRBD2 on 6 matching bases. The germline gives CDR1 SGHAT, CDR2 FQNNGV. The length of the CDR3 is 17 residues. V was shortened by 2 bases and J by 4 bases, with 18 bases between the two germline ends. CDR3 DNA: TGTGCCAGCAGCTTAACCCCGGGCGGGAAGAGATACAATGAGCAGTTCTTC. Translation gives CASSLTPGGKRYNEQFF.

V is TRBV14 and J is TRBJ1-4; the match to TRBD1 covers 8 bases. Germline V gives CDR1 SGHDN, CDR2 FVKESK. V was pared by 1 base and J by 3 bases, with 10 bases of the junction left unmatched. The CDR3 spans 18 residues. The CDR3 region has the DNA TGTGCCAGCAGCCAAGGGCGACCGACAGGGGCCCCTAATGAAAAACTGTTTTTT. Residues: CASSQGRPTGAPNEKLFF.

This chain uses TRBV9 with TRBJ2-7, with 9 bases matching TRBD1. This CDR3 comprises 14 residues. Germline V lookup: CDR1 SGDLS, CDR2 YYNGEE. Trimming cost V 5 bases and J 0 bases; bases outside gene matches: 3. As DNA, the CDR3 is TGTGCCAGCAGTGTGACAGGGGGCTCCTACGAGCAGTACTTC. Translating gives CASSVTGGSYEQYF.

The chain links TRBV30 to TRBJ2-1; D is perhaps TRBD1 (7 bases). The germline V gene encodes CDR1 GTSNPN and CDR2 SVGIG (reference sequence). The ends were cut back, 0 bases at V and 4 bases at J, with 13 bases in the middle. CDR3 length equals 15 residues. The CDR3 here is CAWSVGQGGYNEQFF. CDR3 nucleotide sequence: TGTGCCTGGAGTGTAGGCCAGGGGGGTTACAATGAGCAGTTCTTC.